The 8 T cell receptor beta chains given below trace back to one sample, sequenced in a study of blood T cell repertoires in COVID-19. The table came from immunoSEQ multiplex PCR; TCRdb's copy has only in-frame clones and leaves some out. The sample lists approximately 30,000 clones, more than 70% occurring once. The sequencing sample was made of peripheral blood. All receptors derive from a woman aged 40 to 50 with active or convalescent COVID-19.

The rearrangement links TRBV11-2 to TRBJ2-1, with a possible D match to TRBD2 (6 bases). Germline V gives CDR1 SGHAT, CDR2 FQNNGV. This CDR3 comprises 18 residues. V lost 2 bases to trimming and J lost 6 bases, with 23 bases between them. DNA for the CDR3: TGTGCCAGCAGCTTAATTTCCGGTGGGGCTAGCGTTGGCAATGAGCAGTTCTTC. Residues: CASSLISGGASVGNEQFF.

In nucleotides, the CDR3 is TGTGCCAGCAGCCCCCTTCTGAACACTGAAGCTTTCTTT. Encoded protein: CASSPLLNTEAFF. V usage is TRBV3-1 (or the pseudogene TRBV3-2) and J usage is TRBJ1-1; D is unresolved. The CDR3 loop spans 13 amino acids. Trimming removed 4 bases from V and 0 bases from J, with 6 bases in between. CDR1 and CDR2 from the germline V gene are LGHDT and YNNKEL (reference sequence).

The chain combines TRBV7-6 with TRBJ1-4, with 8 nucleotides matching TRBD1. J gave up 4 bases and V 6 bases, and 4 bases lay outside the gene matches. This CDR3 region has 14 residues. In germline, CDR1 is SGHVS, CDR2 FNYEAQ. In DNA form, the CDR3 reads TGTGCCAGCAGGGGGGACAGGCTTAATGAAAAACTGTTTTTT. Residues: CASRGDRLNEKLFF.

The chain recombines TRBV24-1 with TRBJ1-5; D gene uncertain. The CDR3 is 15 amino acids. Trimming stripped 2 bases from V and 0 bases from J, with 7 bases between. Germline V CDR1 and CDR2: KGHDR, SFDVKD. CDR3: CATSDSSGSNQPQHF. DNA of the CDR3: TGTGCCACCAGTGATTCCAGTGGTAGCAATCAGCCCCAGCATTTT.

The chain combines TRBV27 with TRBJ2-2; the D gene is possibly TRBD2 (6 bases). The germline V gene has CDR1 MNHEY and CDR2 SMNVEV (reference sequence). The CDR3 is 15 residues long. Trimming took 8 bases from V and 3 from J, leaving 16 bases between them. The CDR3: CASCSLSGYTGELFF. CDR3 nucleotide sequence: TGTGCCAGCTGTTCCCTTAGCGGTTACACCGGGGAGCTGTTTTTT.

The chain combines TRBV5-6 with TRBJ2-1; D is ambiguous. CDR3 size: 15 residues. V lost 0 bases and J lost 0, with 7 bases in between. Germline V gene lookup returns CDR1 SGHDT and CDR2 YYEEEE. The CDR3 sequence: CASSLALSSYNEQFF. DNA for the CDR3: TGTGCCAGCAGCTTGGCATTGAGCTCCTACAATGAGCAGTTCTTC.

The V call is TRBV30, the J call TRBJ2-7; D possibly corresponds to TRBD1 (6 bases). Trimming pared 0 bases from V and 4 bases from J, leaving 7 bases between. The V gene's germline CDR1 is GTSNPN and CDR2 SVGIG (reference sequence). CDR3 length: 12 amino acids. The CDR3 sequence is CAWSVGQYEQYF. DNA of the CDR3: TGTGCCTGGAGTGTCGGACAGTACGAGCAGTACTTC.

The gene calls are TRBV3-1 (or the pseudogene TRBV3-2) and TRBJ1-2; a possible D gene is TRBD1 (6 bases). Trimming left V 4 bases short and J 6 bases short, with 15 bases between. The CDR3 covers 14 residues. The V gene's germline CDR1 is LGHDT and CDR2 YNNKEL (reference sequence). The CDR3 sequence is CASSRYRDQDGYTF. CDR3 sequence (DNA): TGTGCCAGCAGCCGTTACAGGGATCAGGATGGCTACACCTTC.